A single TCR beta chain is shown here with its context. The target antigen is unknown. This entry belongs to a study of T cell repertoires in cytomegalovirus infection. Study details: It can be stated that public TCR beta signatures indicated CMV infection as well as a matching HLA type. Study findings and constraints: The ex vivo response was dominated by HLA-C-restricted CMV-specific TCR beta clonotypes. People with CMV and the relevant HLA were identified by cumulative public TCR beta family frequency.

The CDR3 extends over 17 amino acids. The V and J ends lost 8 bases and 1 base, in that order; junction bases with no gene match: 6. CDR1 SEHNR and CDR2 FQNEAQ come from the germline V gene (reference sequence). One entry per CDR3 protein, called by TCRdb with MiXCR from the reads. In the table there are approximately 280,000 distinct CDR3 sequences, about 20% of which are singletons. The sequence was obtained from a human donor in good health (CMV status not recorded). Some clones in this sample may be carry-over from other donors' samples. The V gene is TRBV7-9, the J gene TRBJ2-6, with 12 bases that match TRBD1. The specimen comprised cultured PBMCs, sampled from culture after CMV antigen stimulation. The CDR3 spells CASGGGQGASGANVLTF. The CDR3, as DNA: TGTGCCAGCGGAGGGGGACAGGGGGCTTCTGGGGCCAACGTCCTGACTTTC.